The 18 T cell receptor beta chains reported below all come from one sample, sequenced in a study of blood T cells in healthy people across ages. A sample-barcoded 5' primer and a J-beta primer mix were used in a second PCR of about 6 to 11 cycles. TCRdb reprocessed the 5' RACE reads with MiXCR, giving one entry per CDR3 protein. This table has 550,000 to 600,000 distinct CDR3 sequences, 25% to 30% appearing once. Sequenced sample: blood. The receptor source for this set is a woman aged 65 to 85 in good health.

V and J are TRBV27 and TRBJ1-3; D unresolved. The V and J ends lost 0 bases and 8 bases respectively, with 11 bases between them. Germline CDR1 and CDR2: MNHEY and SMNVEV (reference sequence). This CDR3 is 14 amino acids long. The CDR3 DNA reads TGTGCCAGCAGTTTATCGGCAGGTTTGGACACCATATATTTT. Encoded protein: CASSLSAGLDTIYF.

The gene calls are TRBV5-1 and TRBJ2-1; 14 nucleotides align to TRBD2. This CDR3 region has 18 residues. The germline V gene has CDR1 SGHRS and CDR2 YFSETQ. Trimming took 4 bases from V and 7 from J; bases not matched to a gene: 13. The CDR3 region is CASSRLAGTSGGGNEQFF. CDR3 coding DNA: TGCGCCAGCAGCCGATTGGCTGGGACTAGCGGGGGAGGGAATGAGCAGTTCTTC. The entire variable domain, with the rest obtained from reference TRBV5-1 and TRBJ2-1, is as follows: KAGVTQTPRYLIKTRGQQVTLSCSPISGHRSVSWYQQTPGQGLQFLFEYFSETQRNKGNFPGRFSGRQFSNSRSEMNVSTLELGDSALYLCASSRLAGTSGGGNEQFFGPGTRLTVL.

The genes are TRBV4-2 and TRBJ2-5; 9 positions agree with TRBD2. The J call may be mistaken, given a closer DNA end match to TRBJ2-1. This CDR3 comprises 15 residues. Per the germline V gene, CDR1 is LGHNA and CDR2 is YNFKEQ. The CDR3 nucleotides are TGTGCCAGCAGCCAAGGGGGCCTAGCGGGGAATGAGCAGTTCTTC. It is translated as CASSQGGLAGNEQFF.

The table lists this clonotype with a few counts. The V gene is TRBV7-8, the J gene TRBJ1-1, with D perhaps matching TRBD1 (6 bases). Trimming removed 5 bases from V and 7 bases from J, with 20 bases in between. The CDR3 covers 15 residues. Germline CDR1 is SGHVS and CDR2 is FQNEAQ. This chain's CDR3 is CASSIGQLNNYEAFF. Here the CDR3 DNA reads TGTGCCAGCAGCATCGGACAGCTAAATAATTATGAAGCTTTCTTT. Looking up the rest from reference TRBV7-8 and TRBJ1-1 gives the full variable domain: GAGVSQSPRYKVAKRGQDVALRCDPISGHVSLFWYQQALGQGPEFLTYFQNEAQLDKSGLPSDRFFAERPEGSVSTLKIQRTQQEDSAVYLCASSIGQLNNYEAFFGQGTRLTVV.

In its sample, this clonotype was seen once. This chain joins TRBV29-1 and TRBJ2-7, with 7 bases matching TRBD2. The assigned J gene may be wrong: the sequence end matches TRBJ2-5 better. CDR1 is SQVTM and CDR2 is ANQGSEA in the germline V gene. The CDR3 spans 10 residues. The CDR3 region has the DNA TGCAGCGTTGCGGGGGGGACCCAGTACTTC. Translation: CSVAGGTQYF.

The chain is built from TRBV20-1 and TRBJ1-2, with 10 bases aligning to TRBD1. CDR3 size: 16 residues. CDR1 DFQATT and CDR2 SNEGSKA come from the germline V gene (reference sequence). V gave up 3 bases and J gave up 5 bases; unmatched junction bases: 12. The CDR3 nucleotides read TGCAGTGCTAGGAACTATGACAGGGGGCTCTCGTATGGCTACACCTTC. This sequence encodes CSARNYDRGLSYGYTF.

This clonotype was seen a handful of times. The V and J genes are TRBV20-1 and TRBJ2-3; TRBD2 matches at 8 bases. J gave up 3 bases and V 3 bases, and 5 bases lay outside the gene matches. The CDR3 length is 14 residues. In germline, CDR1 is DFQATT, CDR2 SNEGSKA (reference sequence). Here the CDR3 DNA reads TGCAGTGCTAGGCTGGTAGCGGGAACAGATACGCAGTATTTT. Protein: CSARLVAGTDTQYF.

This clonotype was detected only a few times. The V and J genes are TRBV11-3 and TRBJ2-2; D could derive from TRBD1 or TRBD2 (6 bases each). Trimming shortened V by 3 bases and J by 0 bases, and 8 bases separated the two germline ends. Per the germline V gene, CDR1 is SGHNT and CDR2 is YENEEA. The CDR3 totals 15 residues. The CDR3 coding sequence is TGTGCCAGCAGCTTCCGGGGGCCGAACACCGGGGAGCTGTTTTTT. It yields the protein CASSFRGPNTGELFF.

The table lists this clonotype with a few counts. This rearrangement joins TRBV14 to TRBJ2-2, with 7 bases identical to TRBD1. The length of the CDR3 is 14 residues. Trimming cost V 5 bases and J 7 bases; bases outside gene matches: 7. Per the germline V gene, CDR1 is SGHDN and CDR2 is FVKESK. This CDR3 is CASSAQTGIGELFF. In DNA, the CDR3 is TGTGCCAGCAGCGCCCAGACAGGGATCGGGGAGCTGTTTTTT.

This chain uses TRBV2 with TRBJ2-7; D remains unclear. In germline, CDR1 is SNHLY, CDR2 FYNNEI. The CDR3 loop spans 13 amino acids. V was pared by 7 bases and J by 2 bases, with 12 bases between. The CDR3 region is CASINGRAYEQYV. The CDR3 DNA sequence: TGTGCCAGCATAAACGGGCGAGCCTACGAGCAGTACGTC.

This clonotype was counted a few times. The genes are TRBV20-1 and TRBJ2-1; possibly TRBD1 for D (6 bases). CDR3 length: 16 amino acids. Germline V gene data show CDR1 as DFQATT and CDR2 as SNEGSKA (reference sequence). The V gene lost 3 bases and the J gene lost 0 bases, with 15 bases spanning the gap. CDR3 DNA sequence: TGCAGTGCTAGGGGGGCCAGCTTTCTCTCCTACAATGAGCAGTTCTTC. It codes for CSARGASFLSYNEQFF.

This clonotype has only a few counts. V gene TRBV6-2 or TRBV6-3 combines with J gene TRBJ2-7; TRBD1 matches 7 bases. The CDR3 sequence is 15 residues long. With 4 bases clipped from V and 6 bases from J, the junction kept 12 bases outside the gene matches. Germline loops: CDR1 MNHEY, CDR2 SVGEGT. The CDR3 protein is CASSSPPSGTVEQYF. The DNA for the CDR3 is TGTGCCAGCAGTTCCCCACCTTCCGGGACAGTCGAGCAGTACTTC.

The chain has TRBV3-1 and TRBJ2-5, with TRBD1 as a possible D gene (6 bases). The DNA end favors TRBJ2-1, so the J call may be wrong. Germline CDR1 and CDR2: LGHDT and YNNKEL (reference sequence). There are 15 residues in the CDR3. The CDR3 loop is CASSQGFGGTDEQFF. The DNA for the CDR3 is TGTGCCAGCAGCCAAGGCTTTGGGGGCACCGATGAGCAGTTCTTC.

CDR3 sequence: CASSPLVKRAINYGYTF. The CDR3 DNA follows: TGTGCCAGCAGTCCCCTGGTGAAGCGGGCGATTAACTATGGCTACACCTTC. The rearrangement links TRBV27 to TRBJ1-2; no reliable D call. CDR1 MNHEY and CDR2 SMNVEV come from the germline V gene (reference sequence). The CDR3 has 17 residues. Trimming left V 5 bases short and J 1 base short, with 20 bases between.

This clonotype has a handful of counts. The chain has TRBV7-9 and TRBJ2-7; the D gene is possibly TRBD2 (6 bases). V lost 3 bases and J 0 bases, leaving 9 bases between the germline ends. The CDR3 consists of 14 residues. The germline CDR1 and CDR2 sequences are SEHNR and FQNEAQ (reference sequence). This CDR3 reads CASSLMTSSYEQYF. In nucleotides, the CDR3 is TGTGCCAGCAGCTTGATGACTAGCTCCTACGAGCAGTACTTC.

This clonotype has only a few counts. V gene TRBV2 combines with J gene TRBJ1-2, with TRBD1 as a possible D gene (6 bases). Germline CDR1 and CDR2: SNHLY and FYNNEI. The CDR3 sequence is 14 residues long. The V gene lost 4 bases and the J gene lost 8 bases, with 17 bases spanning the gap. CDR3 region: CASSARRDIGGYTF. Written as DNA, the CDR3 is TGTGCCAGCAGTGCACGCCGGGACATAGGGGGCTACACCTTC.

The chain links TRBV5-1 to TRBJ2-3, with D tentatively TRBD2 (6 bases). Deletions cut 4 bases from V and 0 bases from J, with 24 bases between. The germline gives CDR1 SGHRS, CDR2 YFSETQ. The length of the CDR3 is 19 residues. DNA for the CDR3: TGCGCCAGCAGCCCTATCCTCCGGGACTGGCGGGATAGCACAGATACGCAGTATTTT. Amino acid sequence: CASSPILRDWRDSTDTQYF.

This clonotype appeared a few times. V and J are TRBV15 and TRBJ1-1, with D unclear. The CDR3 is 13 residues long. V gave up 5 bases and J gave up 3 bases, with 10 bases separating them. Germline lookup yields CDR1 LNHNV and CDR2 YYDKDF (reference sequence). CDR3 residues: CATSLSLDTEAFF. CDR3 nucleotide sequence: TGTGCCACCAGCCTAAGCCTGGACACTGAAGCTTTCTTT.